This T cell receptor beta chain was sequenced in a study of technical replicates of blood from several donors. Some clones are missing from TCRdb's copy, which holds only in-frame ones; the method was immunoSEQ multiplex PCR. The sample yields fewer than 100,000 clones, about nine tenths seen once. The CDR3 consists of 14 residues. Trimming removed 1 base at V and 3 bases at J, with 10 bases between. Germline assignment: CDR1 SGHAT and CDR2 FQNNGV. This clone was picked up one time. The chain combines TRBV11-2 with TRBJ2-7; maybe TRBD2 (6 bases). The sequence came from a human donor in good health. The sequencing input was T cells isolated from PBMCs. The CDR3 reads CASSLASSVYEQYF. In DNA form, the CDR3 reads TGTGCCAGCAGCTTAGCCTCTAGCGTCTACGAGCAGTACTTC.